Presented here are 28 T cell receptor beta chains from one specimen sequenced in a study of blood T cells in healthy people across ages. PCR was performed a second time for roughly 6 to 12 cycles using a sample-barcoded 5' primer and a J-beta primer mix. TCRdb ran MiXCR on the 5' RACE reads and lists one entry per CDR3 protein. The sample has 790,000 or so distinct CDR3 sequences, around three fifths seen once. Input material: blood. These receptors were collected from a middle-aged man in good health.

The gene calls are TRBV27 and TRBJ1-1; D may be TRBD1 (6 bases). CDR1 is MNHEY, CDR2 SMNVEV, per germline (reference sequence). The CDR3 has 11 amino acids. Trimming removed 6 bases from V and 11 bases from J, with 13 bases in between. The CDR3 DNA follows: TGTGCCAGCAGGTTGGAGGGGGAGGCTTTCTTT. Its protein is CASRLEGEAFF.

This clonotype was detected a few times. The rearrangement joins TRBV12-3 or TRBV12-4 to TRBJ2-7; tentatively, D is TRBD1 (7 bases). The CDR3 is 17 amino acids. Deletions cut 7 bases from V and 2 bases from J, with 24 bases between. The CDR3, as DNA: TGTGCCAGCACGGTCCAAGTCGGGGGACAGCCGGCCTACGAGCAGTACTTC. This codes for CASTVQVGGQPAYEQYF.

This clonotype appeared many times. The chain is built from TRBV29-1 and TRBJ2-5; no firm D call. From germline, CDR1 is SQVTM and CDR2 ANQGSEA. The CDR3 contains 12 residues. V was clipped by 3 bases and J by 0 bases, with 5 bases between them. The CDR3 DNA is TGCAGCGTTGACGACAACCAAGAGACCCAGTACTTC. Its protein product is CSVDDNQETQYF.

The chain carries TRBV9 and TRBJ2-7; no clear D gene. Germline loops: CDR1 SGDLS, CDR2 YYNGEE. The CDR3 has 14 residues. The ends were cut back, 4 bases at V and 2 bases at J, with 13 bases in the middle. This CDR3 is CASSPPGGAYEQYF. In DNA form, the CDR3 reads TGTGCCAGCAGCCCACCAGGCGGTGCCTACGAGCAGTACTTC.

This clonotype turned up a few times. The chain is built from TRBV6-1 and TRBJ2-5; D perhaps matches TRBD2 (6 bases). The V and J ends lost 10 bases and 11 bases respectively, with 26 bases between them. The CDR3 runs to 14 residues. CDR1 and CDR2 from the germline V gene are MNHNS and SASEGT. The CDR3 coding sequence is TGTGCCACAGGCGGGGAGCAGGGCTCAAGGGAGCAGTACTTC. Translated: CATGGEQGSREQYF.

The rearrangement links TRBV27 to TRBJ1-6; 9 positions agree with TRBD1. The CDR3 has 15 amino acids. CDR1 MNHEY and CDR2 SMNVEV come from the germline V gene (reference sequence). V lost 8 bases, J lost 7 bases, and 9 bases stayed unmatched. The CDR3 reads CASEQTGTGNSPLHF. The CDR3 DNA follows: TGTGCCAGCGAGCAAACCGGGACAGGGAATTCACCCCTCCACTTT.

The chain recombines TRBV12-3 or TRBV12-4 with TRBJ2-1; D is possibly TRBD1 or TRBD2 (5 bases each). The V gene lost 3 bases and the J gene lost 10 bases, with 16 bases spanning the gap. The CDR3 has 14 amino acids. This CDR3 is CASSFRQGVSEQFF. In DNA, the CDR3 is TGTGCCAGCAGTTTTCGCCAGGGAGTTTCGGAGCAGTTCTTC.

V is TRBV11-1 and J is TRBJ2-3, with 9 bases fitting TRBD1. This CDR3 contains 16 residues. Germline V CDR1 and CDR2: SGHAT, FQDESV (reference sequence). V lost 5 bases, J lost 5 bases, and 11 bases stayed unmatched. The CDR3 DNA reads as TGTGCCAGCAGCGGCGGACAGGGGAAGGGTAGAGATACGCAGTATTTT. Encoded protein: CASSGGQGKGRDTQYF.

V usage is TRBV28 and J usage is TRBJ1-4, with 7 bases aligning to TRBD1. This CDR3 has 15 amino acids. Trimming cost V 10 bases and J 5 bases; bases outside gene matches: 13. CDR1 is MDHEN, CDR2 SYDVKM, per germline. The CDR3: CANTNAGQQNEKLFF. CDR3 sequence (DNA): TGTGCCAACACCAATGCGGGACAGCAGAATGAAAAACTGTTTTTT.

The chain uses TRBV5-6 and TRBJ2-5; 12 nucleotides line up with TRBD2. From germline, CDR1 is SGHDT and CDR2 YYEEEE. V lost 3 bases, J lost 4 bases, and 22 bases stayed unmatched. The CDR3 sequence is 21 residues long. As DNA, the CDR3 is TGTGCCAGCAGCTACAATCCCTCGGCGGCTAGCGGGGGGGCTGTGAGAGAGACCCAGTACTTC. Translation: CASSYNPSAASGGAVRETQYF.

The chain employs TRBV3-1 and TRBJ1-1, with 9 bases that match TRBD1. Germline V gene sequence: CDR1 LGHDT, CDR2 YNNKEL (reference sequence). The CDR3 runs to 19 residues. Unmatched junction bases numbered 13, after V lost 0 bases and J lost 2 bases. CDR3 region: CASSQDGPLRQGGNTEAFF. As DNA, the CDR3 is TGTGCCAGCAGCCAAGATGGGCCCCTAAGACAGGGGGGCAACACTGAAGCTTTCTTT.

A single count supports this clonotype. The chain joins TRBV7-8 to TRBJ1-5, with D possibly TRBD1 on 5 matching bases. Germline V gene sequence: CDR1 SGHVS, CDR2 FQNEAQ. The CDR3 sequence is 18 residues long. With 0 bases removed from V and 10 bases from J, the gap between germline ends came to 25 bases. This CDR3 is CASSLAQQAGRVGQPQHF. CDR3 bases: TGTGCCAGCAGCTTAGCACAGCAGGCAGGGAGGGTTGGCCAACCCCAGCATTTT.

The chain links TRBV6-2 or TRBV6-3 to TRBJ2-5; D is unclear. The end of the DNA is better explained by TRBJ2-7, so the J call may be wrong. The germline V gene encodes CDR1 MNHEY and CDR2 SVGEGT. This CDR3 contains 13 residues. CDR3 amino acids: CASTHRSWGEQYF. CDR3 DNA: TGTGCCAGCACCCACCGGAGTTGGGGCGAGCAGTACTTC.

In this sample, this clonotype turned up once. One end of the junction is discordant with germline, which a read error may explain. The chain recombines TRBV7-7 with TRBJ1-2; TRBD1 matches at 9 bases. CDR3 length: 17 residues. Germline loops: CDR1 SSHAT, CDR2 FNYEAQ (reference sequence). The CDR3 loop reads CASSPLLGQGTNYGYTF. Written as DNA, the CDR3 is TGTGCCAGCAGCCCCCTCTTGGGACAGGGCACTAACTACGGCTACACCTTC.

The CDR3 sequence: CSVEGHTTEAFF. CDR3 nucleotide sequence: TGCAGCGTTGAGGGTCATACGACTGAAGCTTTCTTT. This sequence joins TRBV29-1 and TRBJ1-1; D is unresolved. The germline CDR1 and CDR2 sequences are SQVTM and ANQGSEA. The CDR3 spans 12 residues. Trimming pared 3 bases from V and 5 bases from J, leaving 10 bases between.

V gene TRBV7-2 combines with J gene TRBJ2-3, with D uncertain. Trimming took off 6 bases at V and 2 bases at J, with 12 bases between the two ends. This CDR3 has 14 amino acids. Germline lookup yields CDR1 SGHTA and CDR2 FQGNSA. CDR3 protein: CASSYARDTDTQYF. The CDR3 nucleotides are TGTGCCAGCAGTTATGCTAGGGACACAGATACGCAGTATTTT.

The V and J genes are TRBV28 and TRBJ2-3, with 10 bases fitting TRBD2. J was trimmed by 2 bases and V by 4 bases; bases with no gene match: 6. The CDR3 consists of 16 residues. Germline V CDR1 and CDR2: MDHEN, SYDVKM. DNA of the CDR3: TGTGCCAGCAGTTCCTCTAGCGGGAGTCCCACAGATACGCAGTATTTT. Encoded protein: CASSSSSGSPTDTQYF.

At least ten counts were recorded for this clonotype. The gene calls are TRBV29-1 and TRBJ1-4; D might be TRBD1 (6 bases). The V end was cut by 7 bases, the J end by 0 bases, with 15 bases between. Germline loops: CDR1 SQVTM, CDR2 ANQGSEA. The CDR3 has 15 residues. The CDR3 nucleotides read TGCAGCGCATCCCTAACAGGGACAACTAATGAAAAACTGTTTTTT. It encodes CSASLTGTTNEKLFF. The variable domain in full, with the rest retrieved from reference TRBV29-1 and TRBJ1-4, is SAVISQKPSRDICQRGTSLTIQCQVDSQVTMMFWYRQQPGQSLTLIATANQGSEATYESGFVIDKFPISRPNLTFSTLTVSNMSPEDSSIYLCSASLTGTTNEKLFFGSGTQLSVL.

V and J are TRBV2 and TRBJ2-6; 10 nucleotides match TRBD1. The CDR3 consists of 18 residues. The junction had 8 bases not matched to a gene; V was cut back by 6 bases and J by 0 bases. Germline-derived CDR1 and CDR2 are SNHLY and FYNNEI. In nucleotides, the CDR3 is TGTGCCAGCAGGACAGGGGGCTTAGCCCTCTCTGGGGCCAACGTCCTGACTTTC. It translates to CASRTGGLALSGANVLTF.

This clonotype was detected only a few times. The chain uses TRBV6-1 and TRBJ2-7; TRBD2 aligns across 14 bases. CDR3 size: 17 residues. After removal of 6 bases from V and 3 bases from J, the junction contained 10 bases not matched to a gene. Germline CDR1 is MNHNS and CDR2 is SASEGT. The CDR3 nucleotides are TGTGCCAGCAGACGCGGGACTAGCGGGAGCACCGGCTACGAGCAGTACTTC. Protein product: CASRRGTSGSTGYEQYF.

About this clonotype itself: One junction end does not reproduce the germline sequence, and a read error may be involved. The V gene is TRBV12-3 or TRBV12-4, the J gene TRBJ2-5; 12 bases are a match to TRBD1. The CDR3 has 15 residues. CDR3 DNA sequence: TGTACCAGCAGTTTGGGACAGGGGGCGAGGGAGACCCAGTACTTC. Encoded protein: CTSSLGQGARETQYF.

The chain uses TRBV7-2 and TRBJ2-1; D is uncertain. Germline V gene sequence: CDR1 SGHTA, CDR2 FQGNSA. The CDR3 extends over 14 amino acids. V shed 8 bases and J shed 3 bases, with 14 bases lying between them. CDR3 loop: CASQGWADYNEQFF. The CDR3 DNA follows: TGTGCCAGCCAAGGGTGGGCAGACTACAATGAGCAGTTCTTC. Together with reference TRBV7-2 and TRBJ2-1, the CDR3 gives the full variable domain: GAGVSQSPSNKVTEKGKDVELRCDPISGHTALYWYRQSLGQGLEFLIYFQGNSAPDKSGLPSDRFSAERTGGSVSTLTIQRTQQEDSAVYLCASQGWADYNEQFFGPGTRLTVL.

The chain couples TRBV10-3 to TRBJ1-6; D ambiguous. The CDR3 consists of 13 residues. CDR1 is ENHRY and CDR2 is SYGVKD in the germline V gene. The germline V and J ends were trimmed by 10 bases and 6 bases, with 13 bases remaining between them. CDR3 in DNA: TGTGCCACCCAGAGAGGGCTTAATTCACCCCTCCACTTT. The encoded protein is CATQRGLNSPLHF.

The CDR3 here is CASSITDRQNEKLFF. For the CDR3, the DNA is TGTGCCAGCAGTATCACGGACAGGCAAAATGAAAAACTGTTTTTT. V gene TRBV28 combines with J gene TRBJ1-4; 7 nucleotides agree with TRBD1. CDR3 length equals 15 residues. Looked up from germline, CDR1 is MDHEN and CDR2 is SYDVKM. V lost 5 bases to trimming and J lost 5 bases; unmatched junction nucleotides: 8.

This chain joins TRBV9 and TRBJ1-5; D uncertain. Germline V CDR1 and CDR2: SGDLS, YYNGEE. With 3 bases removed from V and 3 bases from J, the gap between germline ends came to 7 bases. The CDR3 covers 13 residues. This CDR3 is CASSANHNQPQHF. The DNA of the CDR3 is TGTGCCAGCAGCGCGAACCACAATCAGCCCCAGCATTTT.

This clonotype has more than one count but fewer than ten. This chain joins TRBV6-5 and TRBJ2-4; D tentatively fits TRBD1 or TRBD2 (6 bases each). The DNA end is a closer match to TRBJ2-7, so the J assignment may be wrong. The CDR3 loop spans 14 amino acids. Germline V gene data show CDR1 as MNHEY and CDR2 as SVGAGI. CDR3 residues: CASRKRGQYYEQYF. CDR3 nucleotide sequence: TGTGCCAGCAGAAAACGGGGGCAGTACTACGAGCAGTACTTC.

V is TRBV6-6 and J is TRBJ1-4; D is undetermined. Germline CDR1 MNHNY, CDR2 SVGAGI (reference sequence). V was shortened by 6 bases and J by 8 bases, with 10 bases between the two germline ends. The CDR3 loop spans 12 amino acids. The CDR3 bases are TGTGCCAGCAGCGCCGGACTAGAAAAACTGTTTTTT. Its protein product is CASSAGLEKLFF.

For this clonotype: This may arise from a read error, as a much more abundant clone is one base away. This chain uses TRBV29-1 with TRBJ2-1, with 7 nucleotides matching TRBD1. The J call may be wrong; the DNA end is better matched by TRBJ2-7. CDR3 length: 14 amino acids. Germline CDR1 SQVTM, CDR2 ANQGSEA. The CDR3 region has the DNA TGCAGCGTTGAAGAAATACAGGGGTACAATGAGCAGTACTTC. Protein sequence: CSVEEIQGYNEQYF.